Following are 13 T cell receptor beta chains from one sample sequenced in a study of blood T cell repertoires in COVID-19. The method was immunoSEQ multiplex PCR; TCRdb's version includes in-frame clones alone and lacks a portion of them. Among under 150,000 clones, 81% were seen once, and the ten largest hold 1.5% to 1.8%. Sequencing was carried out using peripheral blood. The receptors were sampled from a man aged 45-65 years with acute or convalescent COVID-19.

The rearrangement uses TRBV6-4 and TRBJ1-2; maybe TRBD1 (6 bases). The CDR3 is made up of 18 amino acids. Trimming took off 0 bases at V and 6 bases at J, with 23 bases between the two ends. The germline V gene has CDR1 MRHNA and CDR2 SNTAGT. The CDR3 DNA reads TGTGCCAGCAGTGACTCGACAGGACAAGGCTTCCCGGTACATGGCTACACCTTC. This codes for CASSDSTGQGFPVHGYTF.

The CDR3 DNA is TGTGCCAGCAGCTCGGGTGGGGAGACCCAGTACTTC. This codes for CASSSGGETQYF. The chain combines TRBV5-6 with TRBJ2-5; D is unclear. The V and J ends lost 3 bases and 5 bases respectively, with 8 bases between them. The CDR3 sequence is 12 residues long. Germline CDR1 reads SGHDT; CDR2 reads YYEEEE.

This chain links TRBV7-7 with TRBJ2-1; TRBD2 matches at 10 bases. Trimming removed 5 bases from V and 1 base from J; junction bases left unmatched: 5. The CDR3 contains 16 residues. From germline, CDR1 is SSHAT and CDR2 FNYEAQ (reference sequence). In DNA, the CDR3 is TGTGCCAGCAGCCCGAGTAGCGGGGGGTCCTACAATGAGCAGTTCTTC. The encoded protein is CASSPSSGGSYNEQFF.

J is TRBJ1-1 and V is TRBV5-5; D may be TRBD1 (6 bases). The length of the CDR3 is 13 residues. From germline, CDR1 is SGHKS and CDR2 YYEKEE (reference sequence). V was shortened by 3 bases and J by 1 base, with 7 bases between the two germline ends. CDR3 nucleotide sequence: TGTGCCAGCAGCTGGGGGCGGAACACTGAAGCTTTCTTT. Translating it yields CASSWGRNTEAFF.

The chain links TRBV29-1 to TRBJ2-5, with TRBD2 identical over 7 bases. Germline CDR1 SQVTM, CDR2 ANQGSEA. With 1 base clipped from V and 4 bases from J, the junction kept 3 bases outside the gene matches. The CDR3 spans 13 residues. This chain's CDR3 is CSVEARGVETQYF. CDR3 sequence (DNA): TGCAGCGTTGAAGCCCGGGGGGTAGAGACCCAGTACTTC.

This sequence joins TRBV5-1 and TRBJ1-1, with 12 bases that match TRBD1. The trim removed 1 base at V and 8 bases at J, leaving 15 bases unmatched. Germline V gives CDR1 SGHRS, CDR2 YFSETQ. The CDR3 consists of 18 residues. The CDR3, as DNA: TGCGCCAGCAGCTTGCGGACCCGGGACAGGGGGCGCATCACGGAAGCTTTCTTT. Its protein is CASSLRTRDRGRITEAFF.

The chain is built from TRBV6-6 and TRBJ1-1; TRBD1 matches at 8 bases. This CDR3 comprises 15 residues. Germline assignment: CDR1 MNHNY and CDR2 SVGAGI (reference sequence). J was trimmed by 2 bases and V by 4 bases; bases with no gene match: 6. DNA of the CDR3: TGTGCCAGCAGTTCTAGGACAGGGCTAAACACTGAAGCTTTCTTT. It is translated as CASSSRTGLNTEAFF.

The genes are TRBV9 and TRBJ2-2; 8 bases map to TRBD1. The V segment lost 5 bases and the J segment 5 bases; nucleotides outside the gene matches: 8. Germline CDR1 reads SGDLS; CDR2 reads YYNGEE. The CDR3 sequence is 15 residues long. CDR3 DNA: TGTGCCAGCAGTGCCCGGGACAGGAGAACCGGGGAGCTGTTTTTT. Amino acid sequence: CASSARDRRTGELFF.

V and J are TRBV19 and TRBJ2-2; D is unclear. V lost 1 base to trimming and J lost 4 bases, with 13 bases between them. Germline V CDR1 and CDR2: LNHDA, SQIVND (reference sequence). This CDR3 contains 16 residues. CDR3 DNA sequence: TGTGCCAGTAGTATAGTTGGGTCGGAGATCACCGGGGAGCTGTTTTTT. Amino acid sequence: CASSIVGSEITGELFF.

The rearrangement uses TRBV18 and TRBJ1-3; D is undetermined. CDR1 and CDR2 (germline): KGHSH, LQKENI. The V and J ends lost 0 bases and 4 bases respectively, with 4 bases between them. The CDR3 runs to 13 residues. The CDR3 bases are TGTGCCAGCTCACCACCGAGAGGAAACACCATATATTTT. Amino acids: CASSPPRGNTIYF.

The chain links TRBV19 to TRBJ2-3; 9 nucleotides align to TRBD1. Germline values: CDR1 LNHDA, CDR2 SQIVND (reference sequence). The V segment lost 5 bases and the J segment 2 bases; nucleotides outside the gene matches: 14. This CDR3 spans 18 amino acids. Written as DNA, the CDR3 is TGTGCCAGTAGTCCGGCCATCGACCGGGACAGGGTCACAGATACGCAGTATTTT. Its translation is CASSPAIDRDRVTDTQYF.

The J gene is TRBJ2-5, the V gene TRBV4-1; D ambiguous. The germline V and J ends were trimmed by 0 bases and 5 bases, with 4 bases remaining between them. CDR1 MGHRA and CDR2 YSYEKL come from the germline V gene. The CDR3 loop spans 12 amino acids. The CDR3 region has the DNA TGCGCCAGCAGCCAAGATCGGGAGACCCAGTACTTC. Translation gives CASSQDRETQYF.

This chain joins TRBV3-1 (or the pseudogene TRBV3-2) and TRBJ1-1; D gene uncertain. The V and J ends lost 0 bases and 7 bases respectively, with 15 bases between them. The CDR3 covers 15 residues. Germline-derived CDR1 and CDR2 are LGHDT and YNNKEL (reference sequence). In DNA form, the CDR3 reads TGTGCCAGCAGCCAAGAAGGCAGGCGAAGCGGTGAAGCTTTCTTT. This sequence encodes CASSQEGRRSGEAFF.